Described below is a single T cell receptor (beta chain) sequence and its context. The target antigen is unknown. PCR employed 60 Vbeta and 13 Jbeta primers. The assay was immunoSEQ multiplex PCR, and TCRdb's table has in-frame clones only and misses some. There are some 200,000 clones in the sample; over 80% occur only once, and more than 6% lies in the top ten. The data derive from a study of cytomegalovirus exposure and HLA in healthy donors. Study results and limitations: With later analysis, a missense DCLRE1C variant became linked to TCR beta V- and J-gene trimming.

CDR1 and CDR2 (germline): MNHEY, SVGAGI. The CDR3 extends over 14 amino acids. The ends were cut back, 4 bases at V and 1 base at J, with 10 bases in the middle. The chain couples TRBV6-5 to TRBJ1-1; D not resolved. The clonotype comes from a man aged 40-50 years in good health and CMV-seropositive. Sequenced: PBMCs. CDR3 coding DNA: TGTGCCAGCAGTTTCGGTCCGGGGAACACTGAAGCTTTCTTT. Protein product: CASSFGPGNTEAFF.